These 28 T cell receptor beta chains came from one sample sequenced in a study of identical twins. TCRdb ran MiXCR on the 5' RACE reads and lists one entry per CDR3 protein. The data hold about 470,000 distinct CDR3 sequences, with 20% to 25% observed a single time. This sample also belongs to another study, concerning T cells expressing NK-cell markers.

Sequencing was carried out using CD4+ T cells sorted from blood. The source of these receptors is a woman under 30 in good health.

J is TRBJ1-2 and V is TRBV10-3; possible D gene TRBD1, 5 bases. From germline, CDR1 is ENHRY and CDR2 SYGVKD. The CDR3 contains 12 residues. Trimming cost V 9 bases and J 2 bases, with 10 bases left between them. The CDR3 reads CAIRPGNYGYTF. The CDR3 DNA reads as TGTGCCATTCGACCAGGGAACTATGGCTACACCTTC.

The rearrangement joins TRBV5-1 to TRBJ2-2; D gene uncertain. Germline V gives CDR1 SGHRS, CDR2 YFSETQ. This CDR3 has 12 amino acids. The germline V and J ends were trimmed by 4 bases and 7 bases, with 8 bases remaining between them. The CDR3 sequence: CASSKSHGELFF. CDR3 DNA sequence: TGCGCCAGCAGCAAATCCCACGGGGAGCTGTTTTTT.

The chain recombines TRBV12-3 or TRBV12-4 with TRBJ1-1, with TRBD1 matching 10 bases. CDR3 length: 14 residues. Trimming cost V 5 bases and J 5 bases; bases outside gene matches: 5. CDR3 coding DNA: TGTGCCAGCAGTCGACAGGGGGCCCGGACTGAAGCTTTCTTT. It codes for CASSRQGARTEAFF.

The V gene is TRBV12-3 or TRBV12-4, the J gene TRBJ2-5; 7 bases agree with TRBD2. The CDR3 has 11 residues. V gave up 6 bases and J gave up 13 bases; unmatched junction bases: 8. The CDR3 nucleotides are TGTGCCAGCAGACGGACTAGTACCATGTACTTC. Translation: CASRRTSTMYF.

The chain's CDR3 is CARGGTQYF. For the CDR3, the DNA is TGTGCTAGAGGCGGCACCCAGTACTTC. The chain carries TRBV7-7 and TRBJ2-5, with D uncertain. CDR3 length: 9 residues. Germline CDR1 reads SSHAT; CDR2 reads FNYEAQ (reference sequence).

The chain employs TRBV10-3 and TRBJ2-3; 9 bases match TRBD1. The germline CDR1 and CDR2 sequences are ENHRY and SYGVKD. Losses at the gene ends were 7 bases for V and 5 bases for J; bases not matched to a gene: 7. The CDR3 is 14 residues long. Here the CDR3 reads CAITQGQGIDTQYF. The CDR3 region has the DNA TGTGCCATCACGCAGGGACAGGGCATAGATACGCAGTATTTT.

This clonotype was found a few times. The rearrangement joins TRBV12-3 or TRBV12-4 to TRBJ2-1; 8 bases are shared with TRBD2. The CDR3 extends over 16 amino acids. V trimming: 4 bases; J trimming: 8 bases; junction bases outside the gene matches: 13. The CDR3 DNA reads TGTGCCAGCAGTTCTATTAAGGGACTAGTACTCCATGAGCAGTTCTTC. It specifies CASSSIKGLVLHEQFF.

The chain joins TRBV6-1 to TRBJ2-1, with 11 bases that match TRBD2. Germline V gene sequence: CDR1 MNHNS, CDR2 SASEGT. The CDR3 runs to 15 residues. Losses at the gene ends were 6 bases for V and 2 bases for J; bases not matched to a gene: 3. DNA of the CDR3: TGTGCCAGCAGCTGGGGACTAGCGGCCTACAATGAGCAGTTCTTC. Protein sequence: CASSWGLAAYNEQFF.

The genes are TRBV7-2 and TRBJ1-2; maybe TRBD1 (5 bases). CDR3 length: 13 amino acids. Germline V gives CDR1 SGHTA, CDR2 FQGNSA. V lost 5 bases and J lost 7, with 14 bases in between. The DNA of the CDR3 is TGTGCCAGCAGCCCTCCGGGACGAAGTGGCTACACCTTC. It yields the protein CASSPPGRSGYTF. Complete variable domain (other parts from reference TRBV7-2 and TRBJ1-2): GAGVSQSPSNKVTEKGKDVELRCDPISGHTALYWYRQSLGQGLEFLIYFQGNSAPDKSGLPSDRFSAERTGGSVSTLTIQRTQQEDSAVYLCASSPPGRSGYTFGSGTRLTVV.

This clonotype was counted a few times. The rearrangement joins TRBV7-8 to TRBJ2-4; D unclear. Germline-derived CDR1 and CDR2 are SGHVS and FQNEAQ. CDR3 size: 13 residues. The germline V and J ends were trimmed by 5 bases and 10 bases, with 15 bases remaining between them. The DNA for the CDR3 is TGTGCCAGCAGCGTTCAGGCTTTTGGGATTCAGTACTTC. Its translation: CASSVQAFGIQYF. The whole variable domain, filled in from reference TRBV7-8 and TRBJ2-4, reads GAGVSQSPRYKVAKRGQDVALRCDPISGHVSLFWYQQALGQGPEFLTYFQNEAQLDKSGLPSDRFFAERPEGSVSTLKIQRTQQEDSAVYLCASSVQAFGIQYFGAGTRLSVL.

The V call is TRBV12-3 or TRBV12-4, the J call TRBJ1-1; tentatively, D is TRBD1 (6 bases). Trimming left V 5 bases short and J 5 bases short, with 15 bases between. There are 14 residues in the CDR3. The CDR3 nucleotides are TGTGCCAGCAGTCCGACACAGGGCTGGACTGAAGCTTTCTTT. It is translated as CASSPTQGWTEAFF.

The genes are TRBV5-1 and TRBJ2-5, with a tentative D call TRBD1 (7 bases). V gave up 3 bases and J gave up 4 bases, with 19 bases separating them. The CDR3 runs 16 residues. In germline, CDR1 is SGHRS, CDR2 YFSETQ. CDR3 coding DNA: TGCGCCAGCAGCTCAGGGGGGTTGTTCCCAAGAGAGACCCAGTACTTC. Translation gives CASSSGGLFPRETQYF.

This clonotype has more than one count but fewer than ten. The chain links TRBV5-1 to TRBJ2-7; 10 positions agree with TRBD2. CDR1 and CDR2 (germline): SGHRS, YFSETQ. Trimming cost V 4 bases and J 5 bases; bases outside gene matches: 9. CDR3 length: 15 amino acids. The CDR3 region is CASSPSGLAIHEQYF. As DNA, the CDR3 is TGCGCCAGCAGCCCGTCGGGACTAGCGATCCACGAGCAGTACTTC.

The gene calls are TRBV5-1 and TRBJ2-6; D remains ambiguous. The CDR3 covers 15 residues. V gave up 1 base and J gave up 4 bases, with 9 bases separating them. CDR1 is SGHRS, CDR2 YFSETQ, per germline. CDR3 bases: TGCGCCAGCAGCTTGATTGCCTCCGGGGCCAACGTCCTGACTTTC. Protein product: CASSLIASGANVLTF.

This clonotype appeared a few times. This rearrangement joins TRBV18 to TRBJ2-7; 9 bases are a match to TRBD1. The CDR3 is made up of 14 amino acids. The V and J ends lost 2 bases and 6 bases, in that order; junction bases with no gene match: 5. Germline V gene data show CDR1 as KGHSH and CDR2 as LQKENI. The CDR3 region is CASSPYRDRVEQYF. The CDR3 bases are TGTGCCAGCTCACCATACCGGGACAGGGTCGAGCAGTACTTC.

V usage is TRBV29-1 and J usage is TRBJ2-3; 10 bases fit TRBD2. CDR1 SQVTM and CDR2 ANQGSEA come from the germline V gene. J was trimmed by 0 bases and V by 4 bases; bases with no gene match: 1. The CDR3 has 14 residues. The DNA for the CDR3 is TGCAGCGTTGTACTAGCGGGGAGCACAGATACGCAGTATTTT. This gives the protein CSVVLAGSTDTQYF.

The V call is TRBV5-1, the J call TRBJ2-1; 14 nucleotides line up with TRBD2. J lost 9 bases, V lost 3 bases, and 5 bases had no gene match. Germline V gene data show CDR1 as SGHRS and CDR2 as YFSETQ. The CDR3 totals 15 residues. The CDR3 region has the DNA TGCGCCAGCAGCTCTGGCGGACTAGCGGGAGGTGAGCAGTTCTTC. This encodes CASSSGGLAGGEQFF. The variable domain in full, with the rest retrieved from reference TRBV5-1 and TRBJ2-1, is KAGVTQTPRYLIKTRGQQVTLSCSPISGHRSVSWYQQTPGQGLQFLFEYFSETQRNKGNFPGRFSGRQFSNSRSEMNVSTLELGDSALYLCASSSGGLAGGEQFFGPGTRLTVL.

This clonotype has a count of ten or more. The rearrangement uses TRBV7-9 and TRBJ1-1; no definite D call. V lost 3 bases to trimming and J lost 0 bases, with 5 bases between them. Per the germline V gene, CDR1 is SEHNR and CDR2 is FQNEAQ (reference sequence). This CDR3 spans 13 amino acids. Here the CDR3 reads CASSFRLNTEAFF. The CDR3 DNA reads TGTGCCAGCAGCTTTAGGTTGAACACTGAAGCTTTCTTT.

This chain links TRBV12-3 or TRBV12-4 with TRBJ2-3; 7 bases are a match to TRBD2. V was clipped by 6 bases and J by 6 bases; unmatched bases: 9. The length of the CDR3 is 14 residues. Here the CDR3 DNA reads TGTGCCAGCAGCGCGGGGGACTTCTGGGATACGCAGTATTTT. It encodes CASSAGDFWDTQYF.

The chain couples TRBV12-3 or TRBV12-4 to TRBJ2-7, with D hard to call. The CDR3 is made up of 16 amino acids. V lost 1 base and J 0 bases, leaving 13 bases between the germline ends. The CDR3 sequence is CASSLGRPPSSYEQYF. The CDR3 coding sequence is TGTGCCAGCAGTTTAGGTCGGCCTCCAAGCTCCTACGAGCAGTACTTC.

This sequence joins TRBV11-1 and TRBJ2-1; 13 nucleotides align to TRBD2. The junction had 13 bases not matched to a gene; V was cut back by 4 bases and J by 4 bases. CDR3 length equals 19 residues. Germline assignment: CDR1 SGHAT and CDR2 FQDESV (reference sequence). The CDR3 sequence is CASSSRWGGTSGKYNEQFF. CDR3 DNA sequence: TGTGCCAGCAGCTCCCGTTGGGGAGGGACTAGCGGGAAGTACAATGAGCAGTTCTTC.

The rearrangement uses TRBV20-1 and TRBJ1-2; 7 nucleotides align to TRBD1. This CDR3 contains 13 residues. V dropped 3 bases and J dropped 4; count of bases not matched to a gene: 5. The V gene's germline CDR1 is DFQATT and CDR2 SNEGSKA (reference sequence). CDR3: CSASDRVGYGYTF. As DNA, the CDR3 is TGCAGTGCTAGCGACAGGGTCGGCTATGGCTACACCTTC.

The rearrangement links TRBV18 to TRBJ1-4; D is perhaps TRBD1 (6 bases). Per germline, CDR1 KGHSH and CDR2 LQKENI. V lost 3 bases and J lost 7, with 12 bases in between. The CDR3 totals 14 residues. The CDR3: CASSPTGSLEKLFF. CDR3 DNA sequence: TGTGCCAGCTCACCCACAGGGTCCCTTGAAAAACTGTTTTTT. The full variable domain, in which reference TRBV18 and TRBJ1-4 provide the parts outside the CDR3, is NAGVMQNPRHLVRRRGQEARLRCSPMKGHSHVYWYRQLPEEGLKFMVYLQKENIIDESGMPKERFSAEFPKEGPSILRIQQVVRGDSAAYFCASSPTGSLEKLFFGSGTQLSVL.

J is TRBJ2-3 and V is TRBV29-1, with TRBD1 identical over 10 bases. In germline, CDR1 is SQVTM, CDR2 ANQGSEA. The CDR3 is 14 residues long. With 6 bases clipped from V and 4 bases from J, the junction kept 7 bases outside the gene matches. The CDR3 nucleotides are TGCAGCGTGACCCCGGACAGGGGGGCAGATACGCAGTATTTT. Its translation is CSVTPDRGADTQYF.

The genes are TRBV12-3 or TRBV12-4 and TRBJ1-6; possibly TRBD1 for D (5 bases). This CDR3 contains 14 residues. The V gene lost 2 bases and the J gene lost 10 bases, with 12 bases spanning the gap. The DNA for the CDR3 is TGTGCCAGCAGTTTAAGCAGGGAAGGCTCACCCCTCCACTTT. Translation: CASSLSREGSPLHF.

This clonotype was seen only once. The rearrangement uses TRBV2 and TRBJ2-7; 8 bases are shared with TRBD2. CDR3 length: 15 amino acids. The V and J ends lost 8 bases and 2 bases, in that order; junction bases with no gene match: 11. Germline-derived CDR1 and CDR2 are SNHLY and FYNNEI. CDR3 sequence reads: CASQSKTGGPYEQYF. CDR3 bases: TGTGCCAGCCAATCAAAAACGGGAGGGCCCTACGAGCAGTACTTC.

The rearrangement links TRBV12-3 or TRBV12-4 to TRBJ2-1, with 7 bases lining up with TRBD2. Germline trimming cut 6 bases from V and 4 bases from J; bases unmatched to any gene: 9. The CDR3 has 15 amino acids. The CDR3 reads CASRAGTPGYNEQFF. CDR3 bases: TGTGCCAGCAGAGCGGGGACTCCTGGGTACAATGAGCAGTTCTTC.

Only a few counts were recorded for this clonotype. The V gene is TRBV7-6, the J gene TRBJ1-3; weak D call: TRBD1 (5 bases). Per germline, CDR1 SGHVS and CDR2 FNYEAQ. V shed 4 bases and J shed 4 bases, with 11 bases lying between them. This CDR3 spans 14 amino acids. The CDR3 spells CASSSAGAGNTIYF. In DNA, the CDR3 is TGTGCCAGCAGCTCAGCCGGGGCCGGAAACACCATATATTTT.